One and the same sample provided the 13 T cell receptor beta chains below, sequenced in a study of spatial heterogeneity in lung cancer. Broader study findings: Mutation counts in tumors were tracked by counts of expanded intratumoral alpha and beta TCRs.

Time point denoted: sample taken at primary tumor resection. TCRdb reprocessed the 5' RACE reads with MiXCR, giving one entry per CDR3 protein. Of several thousand distinct CDR3 sequences detected, around 12% appear once; the ten largest clones hold roughly a fifth. Their recognized antigens are unknown. Sequences were derived from lung tumor tissue, sampled at surgery. These TCRs come from a male donor with early-stage non-small cell lung cancer.

This clonotype showed up many times. Here the CDR3 reads CSVAPGEETQYF. The CDR3 DNA reads TGCAGCGTAGCCCCGGGGGAAGAGACCCAGTACTTC. The chain uses TRBV29-1 and TRBJ2-5; a weak D match, TRBD2 (6 bases). The CDR3 covers 12 residues. Trimming pared 6 bases from V and 3 bases from J, leaving 11 bases between. CDR1 and CDR2 from the germline V gene are SQVTM and ANQGSEA.

Relative to its sample, this clonotype is medium-sized. The chain is built from TRBV7-2 and TRBJ2-1, with 9 nucleotides matching TRBD2. Germline CDR1 SGHTA, CDR2 FQGNSA. The CDR3 has 15 amino acids. Unmatched junction bases numbered 10, after V lost 4 bases and J lost 9 bases. The CDR3 is CASSSTSGPLIEQFF. DNA for the CDR3: TGTGCCAGCAGCTCAACTAGCGGGCCCCTTATTGAGCAGTTCTTC. The whole variable domain, remainder taken from reference TRBV7-2 and TRBJ2-1, is GAGVSQSPSNKVTEKGKDVELRCDPISGHTALYWYRQSLGQGLEFLIYFQGNSAPDKSGLPSDRFSAERTGGSVSTLTIQRTQQEDSAVYLCASSSTSGPLIEQFFGPGTRLTVL.

This clonotype counts as medium-sized (0.01 to 0.1%). The CDR3 DNA reads as TGTGCCAGCAGCTTAGGGCTAGCGGGAGCTCCCACAGATACGCAGTATTTT. The encoded protein is CASSLGLAGAPTDTQYF. The V and J genes are TRBV7-6 and TRBJ2-3, with 10 positions matching TRBD2. The CDR3 is made up of 17 amino acids. The V segment lost 1 base and the J segment 2 bases; nucleotides outside the gene matches: 6. Looked up from germline, CDR1 is SGHVS and CDR2 is FNYEAQ. The full variable domain, rest sourced from reference TRBV7-6 and TRBJ2-3, is GAGVSQSPRYKVTKRGQDVALRCDPISGHVSLYWYRQALGQGPEFLTYFNYEAQQDKSGLPNDRFSAERPEGSISTLTIQRTEQRDSAMYRCASSLGLAGAPTDTQYFGPGTRLTVL.

This chain uses TRBV27 with TRBJ1-5; no clear D. The CDR3 length is 16 residues. The V and J ends lost 6 bases and 0 bases respectively, with 15 bases between them. Germline assignment: CDR1 MNHEY and CDR2 SMNVEV (reference sequence). The CDR3 DNA reads TGTGCCAGCAGCTCACTGGAGGTCTATAGCAATCAGCCCCAGCATTTT. Translating gives CASSSLEVYSNQPQHF.

The sample holds many counts of this clonotype. The CDR3, as DNA: TGCAGCGCCGAGCCCCAAGAGACCCAGTACTTC. Protein: CSAEPQETQYF. V is TRBV20-1 and J is TRBJ2-5; D unresolved. Germline loops: CDR1 DFQATT, CDR2 SNEGSKA (reference sequence). The CDR3 contains 11 residues.

This clonotype was counted at least ten times. V gene TRBV6-1 combines with J gene TRBJ2-3; TRBD1 might be the D (6 bases). Trimming pared 6 bases from V and 3 bases from J, leaving 16 bases between. The CDR3 contains 15 residues. Germline V gene data show CDR1 as MNHNS and CDR2 as SASEGT. The CDR3 nucleotides read TGTGCCAGCAGAGAAACACAGGGAAGGACAGATACGCAGTATTTT. Its translation is CASRETQGRTDTQYF.

This clonotype was detected ten times or more. DNA for the CDR3: TGCGCCAGCAGTGAGTCATCATTGAAAGGCTACACCTTC. It translates to CASSESSLKGYTF. V usage is TRBV10-2 and J usage is TRBJ1-2; D is ambiguous. V was cut by 0 bases and J by 8 bases, with 10 bases left in between. The CDR3 spans 13 residues. Germline CDR1 and CDR2: WSHSY and SAAADI.

This clonotype has only a few counts. The chain recombines TRBV6-2 or TRBV6-3 with TRBJ2-1, with TRBD2 matching over 10 bases. There are 16 residues in the CDR3. With 0 bases clipped from V and 5 bases from J, the junction kept 4 bases outside the gene matches. Germline V CDR1 and CDR2: MNHEY, SVGEGT. CDR3 bases: TGTGCCAGCAGTTACTCGGCAGCGGGAGGGGACAATGAGCAGTTCTTC. The encoded protein is CASSYSAAGGDNEQFF.

This clonotype was detected many times. The gene calls are TRBV7-3 and TRBJ2-2; D is undetermined. The CDR3 has 15 residues. Trimming left V 0 bases short and J 4 bases short, with 9 bases between. Germline CDR1 and CDR2: SGHTA and FQGTGA. In nucleotides, the CDR3 is TGTGCCAGCAGCTTAACCGGGTGGGGCACCGGGGAGCTGTTTTTT. Protein product: CASSLTGWGTGELFF.

This clonotype is medium-sized by share. The V and J genes are TRBV20-1 and TRBJ1-1; no clear D. There are 14 residues in the CDR3. Germline-derived CDR1 and CDR2 are DFQATT and SNEGSKA (reference sequence). V was trimmed by 4 bases and J by 6 bases, leaving 18 bases between them. CDR3 protein: CSANRDGLGSEAFF. The CDR3 DNA is TGCAGTGCTAACAGAGACGGTCTGGGTTCTGAAGCTTTCTTT.

This clonotype was found many times. The V call is TRBV10-3, the J call TRBJ2-1; D is undetermined. Germline V gene sequence: CDR1 ENHRY, CDR2 SYGVKD. Between the trimmed V and J ends, which lost 10 bases and 5 bases, there was a span of 21 bases. The CDR3 runs 15 residues. DNA for the CDR3: TGTGCCACTCGGAAACACTCGTCAATGGACAATGAGCAGTTCTTC. It yields the protein CATRKHSSMDNEQFF.

This clonotype was picked up a small number of times. This chain uses TRBV11-2 with TRBJ2-1; the D call may be TRBD1 or TRBD2 (5 bases each). The CDR3 extends over 14 amino acids. Germline lookup yields CDR1 SGHAT and CDR2 FQNNGV. V was shortened by 5 bases and J by 5 bases, with 13 bases between the two germline ends. This CDR3 is CASSPTPGHNEQFF. The CDR3 nucleotides read TGTGCCAGCAGCCCCACACCGGGACACAATGAGCAGTTCTTC. The whole variable domain, filled in from reference TRBV11-2 and TRBJ2-1, reads EAGVAQSPRYKIIEKRQSVAFWCNPISGHATLYWYQQILGQGPKLLIQFQNNGVVDDSQLPKDRFSAERLKGVDSTLKIQPAKLEDSAVYLCASSPTPGHNEQFFGPGTRLTVL.

This clonotype rates as medium-sized (0.01 to 0.1%). V gene TRBV5-1 combines with J gene TRBJ2-1; D gene unclear. Germline-derived CDR1 and CDR2 are SGHRS and YFSETQ. Trimming took off 2 bases at V and 8 bases at J, with 8 bases between the two ends. The CDR3 length is 12 residues. The CDR3 protein is CASSFPSDEQFF. CDR3 DNA sequence: TGCGCCAGCAGCTTCCCCTCAGATGAGCAGTTCTTC.